This TCR beta chain was observed in a study of blood T cell repertoires in COVID-19. Across the study: Whether acute or convalescent, the COVID-19 samples came from the United States, Italy and Spain. PBMCs, B-cell-depleted T cells, or T cells provided the cDNA or gDNA that made up the material.

Authors' processing steps: Amplifying reference gene primers gave estimates of nucleated cell counts. Measured with immunoSEQ multiplex PCR; TCRdb has only the in-frame clones, and not every one. The V and J calls and clone size are taken from that table; D and trimming were inferred from the DNA. The sample holds about 120,000 clones, 90% seen once. The CDR3 runs to 12 residues. V lost 1 base, J lost 0 bases, and 3 bases lay in between. Germline CDR1 and CDR2: GTSNPN and SVGIG (reference sequence). The sample was peripheral blood. The TCR comes from a human donor with active COVID-19. The donor label of this sample is uncertain. V gene TRBV30 combines with J gene TRBJ1-1; D uncertain. The CDR3 DNA is TGTGCCTGGAGTGATATGAACACTGAAGCTTTCTTT. Amino acid sequence: CAWSDMNTEAFF.